The 9 T cell receptor beta chains listed next were all sequenced from one sample in a study of shared clonotypes between healthy human individuals (TCRdb year 2020). The library was built by means of the immunoSEQ multiplex PCR assay. What TCRdb holds here is the immuneACCESS table cut down to in-frame rearrangements. Part of the clones is not present; checked against another copy, under half of the missing clones reflect an unresolved V gene, and the others are unexplained. In all, the sample holds more than 1 million clones, and around 78% of those were seen once. 0.52% of the sample rests with the top ten. The sequenced sample consisted of memory CD4+ T cells from PBMCs. This specimen's cell subset or site label, per the study, means: CD45RA-negative fraction. These TCRs come from a man in his late teens or twenties in good health. Some clones in this sample may be carry-over from other donors' samples.

The chain carries TRBV29-1 and TRBJ2-3; 10 nucleotides agree with TRBD2. This CDR3 has 14 amino acids. Germline V gene sequence: CDR1 SQVTM, CDR2 ANQGSEA. V was clipped by 7 bases and J by 4 bases; unmatched bases: 8. For the CDR3, the DNA is TGCAGCGGGGGACTAGCGCTAAGGGCAGATACGCAGTATTTT. Its translation is CSGGLALRADTQYF.

This sequence joins TRBV2 and TRBJ1-1; D not resolved. This CDR3 is built from 14 residues. Germline V gene sequence: CDR1 SNHLY, CDR2 FYNNEI. V lost 4 bases to trimming and J lost 1 base, with 10 bases between them. The CDR3 here is CASSGTEPNTEAFF. CDR3 nucleotides: TGTGCCAGCAGTGGGACTGAACCGAACACTGAAGCTTTCTTT.

This clone was seen a few times. The V and J genes are TRBV5-1 and TRBJ2-7; D is uncertain. From germline, CDR1 is SGHRS and CDR2 YFSETQ. V lost 0 bases and J lost 2, with 6 bases in between. The CDR3 has 13 amino acids. CDR3 residues: CASSLGRTYEQYF. As DNA, the CDR3 is TGCGCCAGCAGCTTGGGACGGACCTACGAGCAGTACTTC.

The chain employs TRBV4-1 and TRBJ2-6, with a tentative D call TRBD1 (5 bases). Germline CDR1 MGHRA, CDR2 YSYEKL. This CDR3 comprises 15 residues. Trimming left V 5 bases short and J 4 bases short, with 12 bases between. The chain's CDR3 is CASSAQVIGANVLTF. The CDR3, as DNA: TGCGCCAGCAGCGCACAGGTTATCGGGGCCAACGTCCTGACTTTC.

Worth noting for this clone: Other DNA variants within this sample encode the same CDR3. The V call is TRBV20-1, the J call TRBJ1-4; TRBD1 might be the D (5 bases). The CDR3 sequence is 11 residues long. Germline CDR1 reads DFQATT; CDR2 reads SNEGSKA (reference sequence). The V end lost 2 bases, the J end lost 8 bases, and 6 bases lay between the germline ends. Here the CDR3 DNA reads TGCAGTGCTAGACCAGGGGAAAAACTGTTTTTT. It translates to CSARPGEKLFF.

The chain is built from TRBV27 and TRBJ2-5; tentative D call: TRBD2 (6 bases). The CDR3 is 14 residues long. Per germline, CDR1 MNHEY and CDR2 SMNVEV (reference sequence). Trimming stripped 5 bases from V and 2 bases from J, with 12 bases between. The CDR3 region is CASSRGWGQETQYF. CDR3 nucleotides: TGTGCCAGCAGTCGGGGGTGGGGGCAAGAGACCCAGTACTTC.

This clone was observed once. V and J are TRBV6-6 and TRBJ1-5; D is undetermined. The CDR3 extends over 16 amino acids. The germline V gene encodes CDR1 MNHNY and CDR2 SVGAGI (reference sequence). The V gene lost 2 bases and the J gene lost 0 bases, with 11 bases spanning the gap. CDR3 DNA sequence: TGTGCCAGCAGTTACGCCCGAAGGAGTAGCAATCAGCCCCAGCATTTT. Encoded protein: CASSYARRSSNQPQHF.

The chain links TRBV5-6 to TRBJ1-6; the D gene is possibly TRBD1 (5 bases). The germline CDR1 and CDR2 sequences are SGHDT and YYEEEE. Trimming left V 4 bases short and J 8 bases short, with 13 bases between. This CDR3 comprises 14 residues. The CDR3 here is CASSPWGRYSPLHF. Here the CDR3 DNA reads TGTGCCAGCAGCCCGTGGGGGAGGTATTCACCCCTCCACTTT.

This clone was recorded a few times. DNA for the CDR3: TGTGCCAGCAGCCCCCAAGCCGGGACTGATTATGGCTACACCTTC. This encodes CASSPQAGTDYGYTF. J is TRBJ1-2 and V is TRBV7-3, with a possible D match to TRBD1 (5 bases). CDR1 and CDR2 from the germline V gene are SGHTA and FQGTGA. Trimming stripped 5 bases from V and 5 bases from J, with 18 bases between. The CDR3 runs 15 residues. The full variable domain, rest sourced from reference TRBV7-3 and TRBJ1-2, is GAGVSQTPSNKVTEKGKYVELRCDPISGHTALYWYRQSLGQGPEFLIYFQGTGAADDSGLPNDRFFAVRPEGSVSTLKIQRTERGDSAVYLCASSPQAGTDYGYTFGSGTRLTVV.